This TCR beta chain was captured in a study of cytomegalovirus exposure and HLA in healthy donors. The PCR contained 60 Vbeta and 13 Jbeta primers. Produced via immunoSEQ multiplex PCR; TCRdb's table is partial and in-frame only. The sample consists of about 110,000 clones, roughly 70% of them appearing once. As regards this clone: Its antigen is not known.

Study-wide findings and caveats: Later, an analysis showed that TCR beta chains associated with HLA were more clonally expanded than others that were equally common. The investigators catalogued 164 TCR beta chains as cytomegalovirus-associated.

Unmatched junction bases numbered 4, after V lost 8 bases and J lost 1 base. Germline CDR1 and CDR2: PRHDT and FYEKMQ (reference sequence). The CDR3 has 13 residues. Nominally healthy donors provided the samples, though records likely missed some immune exposures. The sample consisted of PBMCs. The J gene is TRBJ2-7, the V gene TRBV13; 8 bases are shared with TRBD1. The TCR sequence derives from a woman in her twenties or thirties in good health and CMV-seronegative. In DNA, the CDR3 is TGTGCCAGCTCCAGGGGGCAATCCTACGAGCAGTACTTC. The encoded protein is CASSRGQSYEQYF.